A single sample gave rise to the 15 T cell receptor beta chains below, sequenced in a study of blood T cell repertoires in COVID-19. Sequencing used immunoSEQ multiplex PCR; TCRdb keeps in-frame clones, though not all of them. The top ten hold 4% to 4.5% of the sample, which has more than 200,000 clones, around 84% seen once. Sequenced input: peripheral blood. The receptors here all came from a man aged 60 to 69 with acute or convalescent COVID-19.

V and J are TRBV21-1 and TRBJ2-2; TRBD1, as called in the table, went unchecked against the DNA. TRBV21-1 is classified as a pseudogene. This CDR3 is 14 amino acids long. The DNA of the CDR3 is TGTGCCAGCAGCAAAGCCCCAAAAACCGGGGAGCTGTTTTTT. Its translation: CASSKAPKTGELFF.

The chain employs TRBV25-1 and TRBJ2-1, with D possibly being TRBD2 (5 bases). The CDR3 length is 13 residues. In germline, CDR1 is MGHDK, CDR2 SYGVNS. Trimming pared 5 bases from V and 6 bases from J, leaving 11 bases between. The CDR3 DNA follows: TGTGCCAGCAGTAGGCTAGCTGGCAATGAGCAGTTCTTC. It is translated as CASSRLAGNEQFF.

The V and J genes are TRBV29-1 and TRBJ1-5; maybe TRBD1 (6 bases). Trimming shortened V by 6 bases and J by 0 bases, and 15 bases separated the two germline ends. The germline CDR1 and CDR2 sequences are SQVTM and ANQGSEA. The CDR3 has 15 amino acids. CDR3 loop: CSVSDRSDSNQPQHF. The CDR3 bases are TGCAGCGTCTCGGACAGATCTGATAGCAATCAGCCCCAGCATTTT.

The CDR3: CASSLDRGMNTEAFF. The CDR3 DNA reads TGTGCCAGCAGCTTAGACAGGGGCATGAACACTGAAGCTTTCTTT. This sequence joins TRBV13 and TRBJ1-1; 7 nucleotides line up with TRBD1. V was pared by 1 base and J by 0 bases, with 2 bases of the junction left unmatched. This CDR3 has 15 amino acids. Germline V gives CDR1 PRHDT, CDR2 FYEKMQ (reference sequence).

Note on this clone: A junction end diverges from the germline sequence, so it may reflect a read error. The chain combines TRBV7-8 with TRBJ1-1; TRBD1 matches 9 bases. There are 17 residues in the CDR3. Germline assignment: CDR1 SGHVS and CDR2 FQNEAQ. This chain's CDR3 is CAGSLGLGQGLNTEAFF. The CDR3, as DNA: TGTGCCGGCAGCTTAGGCCTGGGACAGGGCTTGAACACTGAAGCTTTCTTT.

V usage is TRBV5-5 and J usage is TRBJ1-5; TRBD1 matches 7 bases. This CDR3 contains 17 residues. Trimming at V came to 0 bases and at J to 1 base, leaving 7 bases not matched to a gene. The germline V gene encodes CDR1 SGHKS and CDR2 YYEKEE (reference sequence). The CDR3 nucleotides are TGTGCCAGCAGCTTGGCCTTTCTGACAGGGAGCAATCAGCCCCAGCATTTT. Encoded protein: CASSLAFLTGSNQPQHF.

The J gene is TRBJ2-7, the V gene TRBV10-3; D perhaps matches TRBD1 (6 bases). This CDR3 has 12 residues. Germline loops: CDR1 ENHRY, CDR2 SYGVKD. The V end lost 3 bases, the J end lost 3 bases, and 6 bases lay between the germline ends. DNA of the CDR3: TGTGCCATCAGTGAACAGGGCTACGAGCAGTACTTC. As protein: CAISEQGYEQYF.

The J gene is TRBJ2-2, the V gene TRBV29-1; D not resolved. This CDR3 contains 14 residues. V was pared by 4 bases and J by 1 base, with 10 bases between. Germline values: CDR1 SQVTM, CDR2 ANQGSEA. The CDR3 DNA follows: TGCAGCGTTGTTCTGTATCTGAACACCGGGGAGCTGTTTTTT. Translated, it gives CSVVLYLNTGELFF.

The CDR3 is CASNLRREVYNEQFF. The CDR3 DNA reads as TGTGCCAGCAACTTGAGGCGGGAGGTGTACAATGAGCAGTTCTTC. V is TRBV13 and J is TRBJ2-1; 8 bases are a match to TRBD2. CDR1 and CDR2 (germline): PRHDT, FYEKMQ (reference sequence). The CDR3 has 15 amino acids. V was clipped by 7 bases and J by 4 bases; unmatched bases: 9.

The chain combines TRBV7-2 with TRBJ2-7; 8 bases map to TRBD2. The V segment lost 4 bases and the J segment 3 bases; nucleotides outside the gene matches: 11. Germline V gene data show CDR1 as SGHTA and CDR2 as FQGNSA. The CDR3 is 16 residues long. CDR3: CASSSNVQRGYYEQYF. The CDR3 nucleotides read TGTGCCAGCAGCTCGAACGTCCAGCGGGGGTACTACGAGCAGTACTTC.

The chain is built from TRBV10-2 and TRBJ2-7; the match to TRBD1 covers 8 bases. Germline CDR1 WSHSY, CDR2 SAAADI. Trimming at V came to 7 bases and at J to 6 bases, leaving 8 bases not matched to a gene. The CDR3 length is 13 residues. CDR3 protein: CASNGQGRVEQYF. The CDR3 DNA reads as TGCGCCAGCAACGGACAGGGCAGGGTCGAGCAGTACTTC.

This clone was observed a handful of times. The chain uses TRBV5-1 and TRBJ2-1, with D perhaps matching TRBD1 (5 bases). The CDR3 consists of 15 residues. CDR1 SGHRS and CDR2 YFSETQ come from the germline V gene. The V end was cut by 0 bases, the J end by 3 bases, with 10 bases between. The CDR3 coding sequence is TGCGCCAGCAGCTTGGAAGGCAGGGACTACAATGAGCAGTTCTTC. This sequence encodes CASSLEGRDYNEQFF.

This clone showed up just once. V usage is TRBV25-1 and J usage is TRBJ2-2; maybe TRBD1 (5 bases). Between the trimmed V and J ends, which lost 4 bases and 5 bases, there was a span of 8 bases. Germline V gene lookup returns CDR1 MGHDK and CDR2 SYGVNS. The CDR3 covers 13 residues. The CDR3 sequence: CASSAPGTGELFF. For the CDR3, the DNA is TGTGCCAGCAGTGCCCCAGGGACCGGGGAGCTGTTTTTT.

The chain uses TRBV7-2 and TRBJ2-1; a weak D match, TRBD2 (5 bases). The germline V and J ends were trimmed by 6 bases and 0 bases, with 12 bases remaining between them. Germline values: CDR1 SGHTA, CDR2 FQGNSA. There are 15 residues in the CDR3. CDR3 DNA: TGTGCCAGCAGATCCGGGGTAAGCTCCTACAATGAGCAGTTCTTC. Its protein is CASRSGVSSYNEQFF.

The chain couples TRBV10-2 to TRBJ2-7, with 9 nucleotides matching TRBD2. Germline CDR1 reads WSHSY; CDR2 reads SAAADI. The V gene end was trimmed by 11 bases and the J gene end by 3 bases; junction bases not matched to a gene: 17. The CDR3 is 16 amino acids. The CDR3 loop reads CAGGASGELPFYEQYF. DNA for the CDR3: TGCGCCGGCGGGGCTAGCGGGGAGCTACCTTTCTACGAGCAGTACTTC.